Listed here are 29 T cell receptor beta chains from one sample, sequenced in a study of T cells in women clearing cervical HPV infection. Assay used: immunoSEQ multiplex PCR; TCRdb lists only in-frame clones, some missing. The listing records approximately 33,000 clones. The sequencing sample was made of blood buffy coat. The receptors were sampled from a woman between 18 and 70 years old with a cervical HPV16 infection that either progressed to CIN3+ or cleared (not recorded which).

Points on this clone: The read halts 3 residues ahead of the CDR3 end, with the missing end drawn from the germline J gene. The genes are TRBV7-2 and TRBJ2-1; the match to TRBD1 covers 7 bases. Germline assignment: CDR1 SGHTA and CDR2 FQGNSA. CDR3 length: 15 amino acids. V trimming: 5 bases; J trimming: 2 bases; junction bases outside the gene matches: 6. The CDR3 region is CASSGQAVAYNEQFF. Incomplete CDR3 DNA: TGTGCCAGCAGCGGACAGGCCGTCGCCTACAATGAG.

Turning to this clone: The DNA ends 3 residues before the CDR3 does, and the rest of the CDR3 is filled in from the germline J gene. The sample contains more than one DNA sequence encoding this CDR3. This rearrangement joins TRBV18 to TRBJ1-3; no reliable D call. Germline CDR1 and CDR2: KGHSH and LQKENI. Trimming cost V 1 base and J 0 bases, with 10 bases left between them. The CDR3 has 16 amino acids. CDR3 DNA (partial): TGTGCCAGCTCACCACGGGCGCCGGACTCTGGAAACACC. This gives the protein CASSPRAPDSGNT. The full CDR3 is CASSPRAPDSGNTIYF.

As for this clone: The read finishes 3 residues shy of the CDR3 end, and the germline J gene is used to complete it. The chain couples TRBV10-3 to TRBJ1-1; the match to TRBD1 covers 11 bases. Losses at the gene ends were 5 bases for V and 5 bases for J; bases not matched to a gene: 10. The CDR3 covers 16 residues. Germline V gene sequence: CDR1 ENHRY, CDR2 SYGVKD. The CDR3 reads CAISLGPGQGVTEAFF. The covered CDR3 bases are TGTGCCATCAGTTTGGGACCGGGACAGGGGGTGACTGAA.

The part of the CDR3 DNA that was read is TGTGCCTGGAGTTTAGTAGCGGGAGGTGAG. As protein: CAWSLVAGGE. The full CDR3 protein is CAWSLVAGGEQFF. The rearrangement joins TRBV30 to TRBJ2-1; TRBD2 agrees at 10 bases. The read gets to within 3 residues of the CDR3 end, and the germline J gene fills in the rest. J was trimmed by 9 bases and V by 2 bases; bases with no gene match: 4. The CDR3 consists of 13 residues. Germline lookup yields CDR1 GTSNPN and CDR2 SVGIG (reference sequence).

Comment on this clone: Read sequence stops 3 residues before the CDR3 end, and the germline J gene provides the missing end. The chain carries TRBV20-1 and TRBJ1-6, with a possible D match to TRBD1 (6 bases). The CDR3 spans 18 residues. V lost 2 bases and J lost 2, with 19 bases in between. From germline, CDR1 is DFQATT and CDR2 SNEGSKA (reference sequence). The sequenced part of the CDR3 DNA is TGCAGTGCTAGACTCCTCGCGGGGGCAAGCACCTATAATTCACCC. Its translation is CSARLLAGASTYNSP. From start to end, the CDR3 is CSARLLAGASTYNSPLHF.

Remarks on this clone: The missing CDR3 end, 3 residues past where the read stops, is filled in from the germline J gene. The chain joins TRBV9 to TRBJ2-1, with TRBD2 matching over 11 bases. Germline trimming cut 4 bases from V and 4 bases from J; bases unmatched to any gene: 10. This CDR3 is built from 17 residues. Per germline, CDR1 SGDLS and CDR2 YYNGEE. The CDR3 region is CASSFSPTSGVYNEQFF. CDR3 bases read: TGTGCCAGCAGCTTCAGCCCGACTAGCGGGGTTTACAATGAG. Full variable domain (rest looked up from reference TRBV9 and TRBJ2-1): DSGVTQTPKHLITATGQRVTLRCSPRSGDLSVYWYQQSLDQGLQFLIQYYNGEERAKGNILERFSAQQFPDLHSELNLSSLELGDSALYFCASSFSPTSGVYNEQFFGPGTRLTVL.

Regarding this clone: The observed sequence ends 3 residues before the CDR3 terminus, with the missing tail filled in from the germline J gene. The V gene is TRBV6-1, the J gene TRBJ2-3, with TRBD1 as a possible D gene (6 bases). The V gene lost 3 bases and the J gene lost 4 bases, with 14 bases spanning the gap. The germline V gene encodes CDR1 MNHNS and CDR2 SASEGT. The CDR3 covers 15 residues. The sequenced part of the CDR3 DNA is TGTGCCAGCAGTGACAGGGGAGTGGTTGCAGATACG. Protein product: CASSDRGVVADT. The entire CDR3 reads CASSDRGVVADTQYF.

To note about this clone: The read terminates 3 residues ahead of where the CDR3 ends, so the germline J gene completes it. The chain couples TRBV18 to TRBJ1-1, with D tentatively TRBD1 (5 bases). Germline-derived CDR1 and CDR2 are KGHSH and LQKENI. Deletions cut 2 bases from V and 7 bases from J, with 8 bases between. This CDR3 region has 12 residues. The CDR3 loop is CASSPTGVEAFF. CDR3 DNA (partial): TGTGCCAGCTCACCAACAGGAGTTGAA.

Notes on this clone: The read ends 3 residues shy of where the CDR3 ends; the end is completed using the germline J gene. This same CDR3 is encoded by further DNA sequences in the sample. The rearrangement links TRBV18 to TRBJ1-3; D is perhaps TRBD1 (6 bases). The ends were cut back, 3 bases at V and 5 bases at J, with 14 bases in the middle. CDR1 is KGHSH, CDR2 LQKENI, per germline. CDR3 length: 15 amino acids. Partial CDR3 DNA: TGTGCCAGCTCACCCTCAAACAGGGATAGAAACACC. It yields the protein CASSPSNRDRNT. The full CDR3 sequence reads CASSPSNRDRNTIYF. The full variable domain, rest sourced from reference TRBV18 and TRBJ1-3, is NAGVMQNPRHLVRRRGQEARLRCSPMKGHSHVYWYRQLPEEGLKFMVYLQKENIIDESGMPKERFSAEFPKEGPSILRIQQVVRGDSAAYFCASSPSNRDRNTIYFGEGSWLTVV.

As for this clone: The observed sequence ends 3 residues before the CDR3 terminus, with the missing tail filled in from the germline J gene. V and J are TRBV9 and TRBJ1-1; perhaps TRBD1 as D (6 bases). Deletions cut 0 bases from V and 6 bases from J, with 9 bases between. The CDR3 is 13 amino acids. Germline loops: CDR1 SGDLS, CDR2 YYNGEE. CDR3 loop: CASSVGGQAEAFF. The part of the CDR3 DNA that was read is TGTGCCAGCAGCGTAGGGGGGCAGGCTGAA.

Points on this clone: With the read ending 3 residues before the CDR3 end, the germline J gene is used to fill in that end. The rearrangement uses TRBV18 and TRBJ2-1; no firm D call. V shed 3 bases and J shed 4 bases, with 10 bases lying between them. The CDR3 length is 14 residues. CDR1 and CDR2 from the germline V gene are KGHSH and LQKENI. CDR3 DNA (partial): TGTGCCAGCTCACCCTCAGACGGGTACAATGAG. This codes for CASSPSDGYNE. The complete CDR3 protein is CASSPSDGYNEQFF.

Concerning this clone: The CDR3 end lies 3 residues beyond the end of the read and is filled in from the germline J gene. The gene calls are TRBV20-1 and TRBJ1-5; maybe TRBD1 (5 bases). The V gene's germline CDR1 is DFQATT and CDR2 SNEGSKA (reference sequence). This CDR3 contains 14 residues. Trimming removed 0 bases at V and 7 bases at J, with 13 bases between. CDR3 DNA (partial): TGCAGTGCTAGAGACGATGGGGGGGACCAGCCC. Translating gives CSARDDGGDQP. The whole CDR3 region reads CSARDDGGDQPQHF.

Concerning this clone itself: The read gets to within 3 residues of the CDR3 end, and the germline J gene fills in the rest. The rearrangement uses TRBV19 and TRBJ1-4; TRBD1 might be the D (5 bases). Germline V gene lookup returns CDR1 LNHDA and CDR2 SQIVND (reference sequence). The CDR3 extends over 16 amino acids. The chain's CDR3 is CASKDPGASGANVLFF. CDR3 DNA (partial): TGTGCCAGTAAGGACCCTGGGGCCTCTGGGGCCAACGTA.

Concerning this clone: Sequencing ends 3 residues short of the CDR3 end; the germline J gene provides the rest. The chain employs TRBV20-1 and TRBJ2-1, with D unclear. The CDR3 sequence is 13 residues long. CDR1 DFQATT and CDR2 SNEGSKA come from the germline V gene (reference sequence). The V end was cut by 6 bases, the J end by 8 bases, with 17 bases between. The sequenced part of the CDR3 DNA is TGCAGTGCCTTGGCTTACCGGAGCGATGAG. The encoded protein is CSALAYRSDE. The CDR3 in its entirety is CSALAYRSDEQFF.

As regards this clone: Coverage ceases 3 residues before the CDR3 finishes, and the germline J gene fills in the end. V is TRBV5-1 and J is TRBJ1-2; a weak D match, TRBD1 (6 bases). The CDR3 consists of 19 residues. Trimming left V 4 bases short and J 0 bases short, with 25 bases between. In germline, CDR1 is SGHRS, CDR2 YFSETQ. CDR3 sequence: CASSTSVIPGAYPNYGYTF. The CDR3 bases that were read are TGCGCCAGCAGCACATCTGTCATACCAGGGGCGTACCCTAACTATGGC.

CDR3 sequence reads: CASSIINRISWNYGYTF. CDR3 DNA, as far as it was read: TGTGCCAGCAGCATAATCAACAGGATTTCCTGGAACTATGGC. The chain uses TRBV7-7 and TRBJ1-2, with D possibly matching TRBD1 (5 bases). The read terminates 3 residues ahead of where the CDR3 ends, so the germline J gene completes it. The length of the CDR3 is 17 residues. Germline CDR1 SSHAT, CDR2 FNYEAQ (reference sequence). Trimming took 5 bases from V and 2 from J, leaving 21 bases between them.

As concerns this clone: From the germline J gene comes the end of the CDR3, since the read stops 3 residues before it. The rearrangement links TRBV7-2 to TRBJ2-3; D is unclear. Between the trimmed V and J ends, which lost 0 bases and 4 bases, there was a span of 5 bases. From germline, CDR1 is SGHTA and CDR2 FQGNSA. There are 13 residues in the CDR3. CDR3 residues: CASSLAGSDTQYF. CDR3 bases read: TGTGCCAGCAGCTTAGCAGGGTCAGATACG.

Points on this clone: Read sequence stops 3 residues before the CDR3 end, and the germline J gene provides the missing end. The chain recombines TRBV10-3 with TRBJ2-2; D not resolved. The CDR3 is made up of 13 amino acids. Germline CDR1 and CDR2: ENHRY and SYGVKD. CDR3 DNA, as far as it was read: TGTGCCATCGCGAGCTCCTATAATTCACCG. As protein: CAIASSYNSP. The entire CDR3 protein is CAIASSYNSPLFF.

Notes on this clone: The read ends 3 residues early relative to the CDR3; the germline J gene fills the gap. The rearrangement uses TRBV2 and TRBJ1-2; 7 positions match TRBD1. The germline gives CDR1 SNHLY, CDR2 FYNNEI. The CDR3 contains 15 residues. J lost 7 bases, V lost 3 bases, and 11 bases had no gene match. CDR3 amino acids: CASSEGGRGSPGYTF. The DNA read from the CDR3 is TGTGCCAGCAGTGAGGGAGGCAGGGGGTCGCCTGGC.

CDR3 bases read: TGTGCCAGTAAAGGACAGGAGAATAACTATGGT. Protein sequence: CASKGQENNYG. The whole CDR3 sequence reads CASKGQENNYGQYF. The chain recombines TRBV19 with TRBJ2-4, with 7 bases lining up with TRBD1. Read sequence stops 3 residues before the CDR3 end, and the germline J gene provides the missing end. Germline CDR1 is LNHDA and CDR2 is SQIVND (reference sequence). The CDR3 has 14 residues.

The CDR3: CASSLRRTDTDTQYF. The part of the CDR3 DNA that was read is TGTGCCAGCAGCCTTAGAAGGACAGACACAGATACG. This sequence joins TRBV11-1 and TRBJ2-3; perhaps TRBD1 as D (6 bases). The sequenced fragment ends 3 residues before the CDR3 boundary, so the rest is inferred from the germline J gene. Germline lookup yields CDR1 SGHAT and CDR2 FQDESV (reference sequence). Trimming stripped 5 bases from V and 2 bases from J, with 14 bases between. The CDR3 has 15 residues.

With respect to this clone: The read is 3 residues too short to cover the CDR3 end, so that end is filled in from the germline J gene. The gene calls are TRBV7-2 and TRBJ1-4; the D is unclear. Looked up from germline, CDR1 is SGHTA and CDR2 is FQGNSA. The CDR3 runs to 14 residues. CDR3: CASSLFGSNSPLFF. The CDR3 bases that were read are TGTGCCAGCAGCTTATTTGGCAGTAATTCACCA.

Details on this clone: The read ends 3 residues shy of where the CDR3 ends; the end is completed using the germline J gene. The genes are TRBV7-2 and TRBJ2-2; tentative D call: TRBD2 (7 bases). The germline V gene encodes CDR1 SGHTA and CDR2 FQGNSA. CDR3 length equals 14 residues. V was shortened by 1 base and J by 7 bases, with 10 bases between the two germline ends. This CDR3 reads CASSLVGGGGELFF. The part of the CDR3 DNA that was read is TGTGCCAGCAGCTTAGTGGGAGGGGGCGGGGAG.

About this clone: Read sequence stops 3 residues before the CDR3 end, and the germline J gene provides the missing end. The rearrangement uses TRBV20-1 and TRBJ1-2, with a possible D match to TRBD1 (5 bases). The CDR3 is made up of 18 amino acids. Per germline, CDR1 DFQATT and CDR2 SNEGSKA (reference sequence). The CDR3 bases that were read are TGCAGTGCTAGAGACCTGGGACTAGCGGGTCCCGGACAAGAGACC. Amino acids: CSARDLGLAGPGQET. In full, the CDR3 reads CSARDLGLAGPGQETYTF.

Points on this clone: The read ends 3 residues shy of where the CDR3 ends; the end is completed using the germline J gene. The genes are TRBV20-1 and TRBJ2-2; D might be TRBD1 (5 bases). Germline-derived CDR1 and CDR2 are DFQATT and SNEGSKA (reference sequence). The CDR3 extends over 13 amino acids. CDR3 DNA (partial): TGCAGTGCTGCACCGCGCAGGGTTGAAAAG. Its translation is CSAAPRRVEK. The entire CDR3 protein is CSAAPRRVEKLFF.

Concerning this clone: Read coverage stops 3 residues before the CDR3 terminus; the germline J gene supplies the remainder. V is TRBV9 and J is TRBJ2-3, with D possibly TRBD2 on 6 matching bases. This CDR3 region has 15 residues. The germline V gene encodes CDR1 SGDLS and CDR2 YYNGEE. Trimming removed 1 base from V and 3 bases from J, with 12 bases in between. The CDR3 spells CASSVWGGTTDTQYF. The sequenced part of the CDR3 DNA is TGTGCCAGCAGCGTATGGGGTGGGACTACAGATACG. Drawing the rest from reference TRBV9 and TRBJ2-3, the complete variable domain is DSGVTQTPKHLITATGQRVTLRCSPRSGDLSVYWYQQSLDQGLQFLIQYYNGEERAKGNILERFSAQQFPDLHSELNLSSLELGDSALYFCASSVWGGTTDTQYFGPGTRLTVL.

A remark on this clone: The read is 3 residues too short to cover the CDR3 end, so that end is filled in from the germline J gene. The chain is built from TRBV11-2 and TRBJ2-7; TRBD2 matches at 12 bases. V shed 2 bases and J 2 bases; nucleotides not matched to a gene: 1. The CDR3 has 15 residues. The germline CDR1 and CDR2 sequences are SGHAT and FQNNGV. The sequenced part of the CDR3 DNA is TGTGCCAGCAGCTTACGACTAGCGGGAGCCTACGAG. Translated: CASSLRLAGAYE. The whole CDR3 protein reads CASSLRLAGAYEQYF.

Incomplete CDR3 DNA: TGTGCCAGCAGGGGGGGGGCCCATGGC. Its protein product is CASRGGAHG. The whole CDR3 sequence is CASRGGAHGYTF. V is TRBV4-2 and J is TRBJ1-2, with a tentative D call TRBD1 (6 bases). The read gets to within 3 residues of the CDR3 end, and the germline J gene fills in the rest. With 6 bases removed from V and 6 bases from J, the gap between germline ends came to 11 bases. The CDR3 totals 12 residues. Germline CDR1 and CDR2: LGHNA and YNFKEQ.

In the case of this clone: The read terminates 3 residues before the CDR3 end, so the remaining end is supplied by the germline J gene. This chain uses TRBV4-1 with TRBJ1-5, with 8 nucleotides matching TRBD1. This CDR3 contains 16 residues. The V and J ends lost 1 base and 4 bases, in that order; junction bases with no gene match: 6. Per germline, CDR1 MGHRA and CDR2 YSYEKL. CDR3 bases read: TGCGCCAGCAGCCAAGCTGACAGGGGAAGAAATCAGCCC. Translation: CASSQADRGRNQP. The whole CDR3 protein reads CASSQADRGRNQPQHF.